Below, 24 T cell receptor beta chains from the same sample are listed, as sequenced in a study of shared clonotypes between healthy human individuals. Profiled with immunoSEQ multiplex PCR; TCRdb holds only in-frame clones, not every one. This sample has about 340,000 clones; less than 85% occur once, and the top ten carry 8% to 13%. Input material: memory CD4+ T cells sorted from blood. Subset described: CD45RA-negative fraction. The receptor set was obtained from a man under 40 in good health.

This chain uses TRBV4-1 with TRBJ1-1; D remains ambiguous. V was pared by 7 bases and J by 3 bases, with 15 bases between. The CDR3 runs 14 residues. From germline, CDR1 is MGHRA and CDR2 YSYEKL. The CDR3, as DNA: TGCGCCAGCATCGCTGTTGCCGGGTACACTGAAGCTTTCTTT. Translated: CASIAVAGYTEAFF.

This clone was picked up a small number of times. This chain joins TRBV10-3 and TRBJ1-2; TRBD1 agrees at 7 bases. Germline CDR1 and CDR2: ENHRY and SYGVKD. This CDR3 contains 14 residues. After removal of 7 bases from V and 2 bases from J, the junction contained 7 bases not matched to a gene. CDR3 sequence (DNA): TGTGCCATCAACGGACAGGTCCGAAACTATGGCTACACCTTC. This gives the protein CAINGQVRNYGYTF.

The rearrangement uses TRBV10-2 and TRBJ1-2; D call uncertain. Germline lookup yields CDR1 WSHSY and CDR2 SAAADI. The CDR3 consists of 11 residues. Between the trimmed V and J ends, which lost 4 bases and 4 bases, there was a span of 4 bases. CDR3 in amino acids: CASSAVYGYTF. For the CDR3, the DNA is TGCGCCAGCAGTGCAGTCTATGGCTACACCTTC.

This sequence joins TRBV28 and TRBJ2-1, with 12 bases matching TRBD2. CDR1 and CDR2 from the germline V gene are MDHEN and SYDVKM. The V segment lost 4 bases and the J segment 6 bases; nucleotides outside the gene matches: 7. The CDR3 is made up of 16 amino acids. Here the CDR3 DNA reads TGTGCCAGCAGTTCACCCAGGACTAGCGGGATCAATGAGCAGTTCTTC. This codes for CASSSPRTSGINEQFF.

The chain carries TRBV15 and TRBJ1-1; tentative D call: TRBD1 (6 bases). CDR1 is LNHNV, CDR2 YYDKDF, per germline (reference sequence). The V gene lost 1 base and the J gene lost 0 bases, with 9 bases spanning the gap. CDR3 length: 15 residues. CDR3: CATSRVRQVNTEAFF. CDR3 nucleotide sequence: TGTGCCACCAGCAGAGTCAGACAGGTGAACACTGAAGCTTTCTTT.

The V call is TRBV18, the J call TRBJ1-1; D call uncertain. The germline V gene encodes CDR1 KGHSH and CDR2 LQKENI. Trimming stripped 2 bases from V and 4 bases from J, with 14 bases between. This CDR3 is 15 amino acids long. The CDR3: CASSPDLGRGTEAFF. CDR3 DNA: TGTGCCAGCTCACCAGATCTGGGCAGAGGCACTGAAGCTTTCTTT.

The rearrangement links TRBV29-1 to TRBJ1-2; no reliable D call. The CDR3 consists of 12 residues. Germline-derived CDR1 and CDR2 are SQVTM and ANQGSEA. With 6 bases removed from V and 7 bases from J, the gap between germline ends came to 15 bases. The CDR3 spells CSVQRTSGGYTF. In DNA, the CDR3 is TGCAGCGTCCAACGAACTTCGGGTGGCTACACCTTC.

This clone was observed a few times. The chain uses TRBV2 and TRBJ2-1; no clear D. Per the germline V gene, CDR1 is SNHLY and CDR2 is FYNNEI. V lost 0 bases and J 4 bases, leaving 7 bases between the germline ends. This CDR3 has 14 residues. The CDR3 loop is CASSEARTYNEQFF. The DNA for the CDR3 is TGTGCCAGCAGTGAAGCGAGAACATACAATGAGCAGTTCTTC.

The chain combines TRBV15 with TRBJ2-3, with a tentative D call TRBD2 (5 bases). Germline V gene lookup returns CDR1 LNHNV and CDR2 YYDKDF (reference sequence). The germline V and J ends were trimmed by 9 bases and 5 bases, with 12 bases remaining between them. The CDR3 is 12 residues long. The CDR3: CATWRYGDTQYF. CDR3 bases: TGTGCCACTTGGAGGTATGGAGATACGCAGTATTTT.

The V call is TRBV18, the J call TRBJ1-1, with D perhaps matching TRBD1 (5 bases). V lost 5 bases and J 8 bases, leaving 15 bases between the germline ends. CDR1 is KGHSH, CDR2 LQKENI, per germline. The CDR3 has 13 amino acids. The CDR3 here is CASSTGTQFEAFF. CDR3 sequence (DNA): TGTGCCAGCTCAACCGGGACGCAATTCGAAGCTTTCTTT.

Notes on this clone: A much larger clone lies a single base off, so this may be a read error. V usage is TRBV5-4 and J usage is TRBJ2-2, with D unresolved. V was pared by 3 bases and J by 5 bases, with 11 bases between. In germline, CDR1 is SGHNT, CDR2 YYREEE (reference sequence). The CDR3 has 14 residues. In DNA form, the CDR3 reads TGTGCCAGCAGCTCGGGCCAGGATACCGGGGAGCTGTTTTTT. The encoded protein is CASSSGQDTGELFF.

As concerns this clone: Other nucleotide sequences from this sample produce the same CDR3. V usage is TRBV11-3 and J usage is TRBJ2-1; 7 bases map to TRBD1. The CDR3 extends over 15 amino acids. V lost 1 base, J lost 0 bases, and 0 bases stayed unmatched. Germline V gives CDR1 SGHNT, CDR2 YENEEA. The DNA of the CDR3 is TGTGCCAGCAGCTTAGGGGACAGCTCCTACAATGAGCAGTTCTTC. Its translation is CASSLGDSSYNEQFF. Complete variable domain (other parts from reference TRBV11-3 and TRBJ2-1): EAGVVQSPRYKIIEKKQPVAFWCNPISGHNTLYWYLQNLGQGPELLIRYENEEAVDDSQLPKDRFSAERLKGVDSTLKIQPAELGDSAVYLCASSLGDSSYNEQFFGPGTRLTVL.

The chain carries TRBV16 and TRBJ1-4; no reliable D call. Germline V gene lookup returns CDR1 KGHSY and CDR2 FQNENV. Deletions cut 0 bases from V and 8 bases from J, with 7 bases between. The CDR3 is 13 residues long. The CDR3 here is CASSQSRYEKLFF. The CDR3 nucleotides read TGTGCCAGCAGCCAATCCAGGTACGAAAAACTGTTTTTT.

The chain couples TRBV28 to TRBJ1-3; D is undetermined. V lost 6 bases and J 5 bases, leaving 5 bases between the germline ends. This CDR3 has 11 amino acids. Germline V CDR1 and CDR2: MDHEN, SYDVKM. The CDR3 sequence is CASRGRNTIYF. CDR3 nucleotides: TGTGCCAGCAGGGGAAGAAACACCATATATTTT.

The V gene is TRBV6-1, the J gene TRBJ2-7; 7 bases map to TRBD1. CDR3 length equals 14 residues. CDR1 is MNHNS and CDR2 is SASEGT in the germline V gene. After removal of 2 bases from V and 5 bases from J, the junction contained 6 bases not matched to a gene. CDR3 DNA: TGTGCCAGCAGTGAAAGAGGGGGCGGGCACGAGCAGTACTTC. Protein product: CASSERGGGHEQYF.

As concerns this clone: In the same sample, other DNA sequences code for this CDR3. The CDR3 region has the DNA TGTGCCAGTAGCCCTGGGGGAACCTACGAGCAGTACTTC. It encodes CASSPGGTYEQYF. This chain links TRBV19 with TRBJ2-7; D could derive from TRBD1 or TRBD2 (5 bases each). V was cut by 6 bases and J by 2 bases, with 11 bases left in between. Germline CDR1 is LNHDA and CDR2 is SQIVND (reference sequence). The CDR3 covers 13 residues.

About this clone: Other DNA sequences within the sample encode an identical CDR3. The chain couples TRBV6-1 to TRBJ1-5; 7 bases map to TRBD1. With 2 bases clipped from V and 4 bases from J, the junction kept 5 bases outside the gene matches. The CDR3 contains 15 residues. Germline CDR1 and CDR2: MNHNS and SASEGT. The CDR3 reads CASSERDRVNQPQHF. For the CDR3, the DNA is TGTGCCAGCAGTGAACGAGACAGGGTTAATCAGCCCCAGCATTTT.

The CDR3 nucleotides read TGTGCCAGCAGCTTAAGGTCTCTAGGGAACACTGAAGCTTTCTTT. Its protein is CASSLRSLGNTEAFF. The V gene is TRBV7-6, the J gene TRBJ1-1; D remains unclear. Germline CDR1 is SGHVS and CDR2 is FNYEAQ. V lost 2 bases and J 1 base, leaving 11 bases between the germline ends. The CDR3 is 15 residues long.

The V call is TRBV30, the J call TRBJ1-2; D might be TRBD1 (5 bases). The CDR3 spans 13 residues. Trimming cost V 0 bases and J 7 bases, with 12 bases left between them. CDR1 GTSNPN and CDR2 SVGIG come from the germline V gene (reference sequence). The CDR3 here is CAWSVLGVGGYTF. For the CDR3, the DNA is TGTGCCTGGAGTGTCTTGGGGGTGGGTGGCTACACCTTC. Complete variable domain (other parts from reference TRBV30 and TRBJ1-2): SQTIHQWPATLVQPVGSPLSLECTVEGTSNPNLYWYRQAAGRGLQLLFYSVGIGQISSEVPQNLSASRPQDRQFILSSKKLLLSDSGFYLCAWSVLGVGGYTFGSGTRLTVV.

The CDR3: CASSPLAGTYEQYF. CDR3 nucleotides: TGTGCCAGCAGCCCCCTCGCGGGGACCTACGAGCAGTACTTC. V usage is TRBV7-9 and J usage is TRBJ2-7; tentative D call: TRBD2 (6 bases). V lost 5 bases, J lost 2 bases, and 13 bases lay in between. This CDR3 has 14 amino acids. The germline V gene has CDR1 SEHNR and CDR2 FQNEAQ (reference sequence).

This chain links TRBV18 with TRBJ1-2; TRBD1 agrees at 9 bases. CDR1 is KGHSH and CDR2 is LQKENI in the germline V gene. V lost 0 bases to trimming and J lost 9 bases; unmatched junction nucleotides: 8. The CDR3 totals 15 residues. The DNA for the CDR3 is TGTGCCAGCTCACCACCCCCGGACAGGGGATTCAGCTACACCTTC. This gives the protein CASSPPPDRGFSYTF.

The chain couples TRBV20-1 to TRBJ2-7; the D is unclear. V lost 6 bases and J 5 bases, leaving 8 bases between the germline ends. Germline V CDR1 and CDR2: DFQATT, SNEGSKA (reference sequence). CDR3 length: 10 amino acids. The CDR3: CSARKNEQYF. CDR3 DNA sequence: TGCAGTGCCCGCAAAAACGAGCAGTACTTC.

The genes are TRBV28 and TRBJ2-7, with D tentatively TRBD1 (5 bases). V was cut by 6 bases and J by 4 bases, with 22 bases left in between. The CDR3 has 16 amino acids. Germline V lookup: CDR1 MDHEN, CDR2 SYDVKM. The CDR3 loop is CASSPPPQGIGYEQYF. CDR3 nucleotide sequence: TGTGCCAGCAGCCCTCCCCCCCAGGGTATCGGGTACGAGCAGTACTTC.

This chain joins TRBV7-9 and TRBJ2-7; 7 bases match TRBD2. V lost 5 bases and J lost 5; bases outside the gene matches: 12. The CDR3 is 15 amino acids. Germline CDR1 SEHNR, CDR2 FQNEAQ (reference sequence). CDR3 in amino acids: CASSPPRAGVHEQYF. The DNA for the CDR3 is TGTGCCAGCAGCCCCCCACGGGCGGGAGTCCACGAGCAGTACTTC.